This TCR beta chain was identified in a study of OX40 agonist ivuxolimab in advanced cancers. V gave up 5 bases and J gave up 1 base, with 10 bases separating them. CDR3 size: 14 residues. From germline, CDR1 is SGHNT and CDR2 YYREEE (reference sequence). Only in-frame clones appear in the TCRdb table, and some are missing; sequencing was by immunoSEQ multiplex PCR. This table holds some 74,000 clones, 91% found once. Remarks on this clone: Its matching antigen is unknown.

Broader study findings: In a subset of nonresponders, normalized T-cell clonal expansion was also low. Expanded clones were, on average, more numerous in CD8+ T cells than in CD4+. No antigen was identified for the clonally expanded peripheral T cells. Clones of CD4+ and CD8+ blood T cells grew by week 6 at doses of 0.1 to 3.0 mg/kg.

The specimen comprised CD4+ or CD8+ T cells sorted from blood, sampled in a trial of the OX40 agonist ivuxolimab. The sequence came from an adult with an advanced solid tumor such as melanoma, head and neck, liver or kidney cancer. The chain joins TRBV5-4 to TRBJ2-1, with no clear D. The CDR3 spells CASRMESSYNEQFF. The DNA of the CDR3 is TGTGCCAGCAGGATGGAGAGTTCCTACAATGAGCAGTTCTTC.